What follows are 2 T cell receptor beta chains derived from one specimen sequenced in a study of cytomegalovirus exposure and HLA in healthy donors. PCR was performed using 60 Vbeta and 13 Jbeta primers. Some clones are missing from TCRdb's copy, which holds only in-frame ones; the method was immunoSEQ multiplex PCR. The sample records under 200,000 clones, roughly 12% being singletons. Specimen: PBMCs. The source is a man aged 50 or older in good health and CMV-seropositive.

This clone showed up just a few times. This sample includes further DNA sequences coding for the same CDR3. The V gene is TRBV5-1, the J gene TRBJ2-2; D is possibly TRBD2 (6 bases). V lost 4 bases, J lost 2 bases, and 9 bases lay in between. The germline gives CDR1 SGHRS, CDR2 YFSETQ. The CDR3 totals 14 residues. The CDR3 DNA sequence: TGCGCCAGCAGCCCGGGACTTAACACCGGGGAGCTGTTTTTT. Translating it yields CASSPGLNTGELFF.

V usage is TRBV18 and J usage is TRBJ2-7; D remains unclear. V shed 2 bases and J shed 5 bases, with 19 bases lying between them. This CDR3 is built from 16 residues. Per the germline V gene, CDR1 is KGHSH and CDR2 is LQKENI. As DNA, the CDR3 is TGTGCCAGCTCACCATTTAGCAAGGTGGATCTCGACGAGCAGTACTTC. It translates to CASSPFSKVDLDEQYF.